The entry that follows covers one T cell receptor (beta chain) sequence. This clone was picked up a small number of times. It has no known antigen specificity. Base qualities are not provided; no much larger clone lies one nucleotide away. The data derive from a study of beta chain features in type 1 diabetes (dated by TCRdb to 2017 to 2018). Regarding the complete study: No differences in mean age, gender distribution, total cell number or subset yield were found between patients and healthy donors. A total of over 90,000,000 sorted cells were examined across all samples, and a strong correlation was observed between cell number per subset and RNA yield. The study compared TCRB repertoires of sorted circulating CD4+ T cell subsets between recently diagnosed type 1 diabetes patients and matched healthy donors. Whereas all 28 donors provided naive and central memory subsets, regulatory and stem cell-like memory subsets were isolated from just 8 patients and roughly 8 healthy donors.

The study at large found these results: Type 1 diabetes patients showed a moderate but significant shortening of TCRB CDR3 length in all four CD4+ subsets. PCR may preferentially amplify shorter templates, but because patient and control samples were amplified and corrected together, any resulting skew would affect both groups equally. At VDJ recombination sites, type 1 diabetes patients had fewer insertions and more deleted nucleotides, which implies abnormalities in thymic rearrangement. The naive, central memory and regulatory TCRB repertoires appeared to resemble one another more closely among patients than among healthy donors. Because cDNA was sequenced instead of genomic DNA, highly expressing activated cells could be over-represented, though the groups showed no difference in activation or CD3 levels. Because the HLA sub-analyses included only small numbers of individuals, any influence of HLA type on TCRB rearrangement was left unresolved.

The High Capacity cDNA Reverse Transcription Kit was used to reverse transcribe all of the isolated RNA, meaning that expressed TCRB transcripts were what got sequenced. Deep immunoSEQ sequencing was performed on naive, central memory and regulatory T cell samples, with an average of roughly 3.3 million total reads per sample. Sorted cells were lysed in RLT buffer and RNA was extracted with DNase-treated RNeasy Micro or Mini kits, depending on cell number. To prevent cross-contamination, every cell subset was processed on its own, while patient and healthy donor samples were processed together. Using the immunoSEQ multiplex PCR, TCRB sequences were amplified from cDNA into 87-bp fragments spanning the CDR3 region. Sequencing of the amplicons was performed on the Illumina HiSeq platform. On the authors' methods: Synthetic template baselines were used to correct PCR bias computationally, reads within Hamming distance 2 were collapsed, and singletons that could not be merged were discarded. Reads were aligned against IMGT to assign V, D and J genes, CDR3 length and insertions or deletions at six rearrangement sites. Clonotype counts were normalized to sorted cell number within each subset before computing true diversity and Gini coefficients with the tcR R package. The overlap coefficient, calculated on TCRB nucleotide sequences, was used to quantify repertoire sharing. Out-of-frame TCRB sequences from naive cells were analyzed as a proxy for the pre-selection repertoire. TCRdb carries this immuneACCESS record with in-frame sequences only. Its versions omit some clonotypes, under half of them owing to an unresolved V gene in the studies checked, with the rest unexplained. V, J and clone size derive from that table, while D and trimming were established from the DNA sequence. Here the sample has 850,000 to 900,000 clones; 15% to 20% occur a single time. The ten biggest clones cover 0.02% to 0.025% of the sample.

From each donor, a single peripheral blood sample of about 116 mL on average was drawn into heparinised tubes. Using a panel that included CD45RO, CCR7, CD25, CD127, CD95 and CD27, naive, central memory, regulatory and stem cell-like memory CD4+ T cells were sorted on a BD FACSAria II. A purity above 98% was achieved for all sorted populations. PBMCs were separated immediately by Lymphoprep density gradient centrifugation and were stained directly, without being cultured. So that batch effects would be minimized, each experiment stained and sorted samples in pairs, pairing one healthy donor with one patient. Trimming removed 6 bases from V and 1 base from J, leaving 9 bases between the germline ends. From cysteine to phenylalanine, the CDR3 is 13 amino acids long. The kept DNA is CDR3 alone, 39 bases in frame from the first base. CDR1 MNHEY and CDR2 SVGAGI are derived from the germline V gene.

The origin of this receptor is a young woman in good health. Sequenced: naive CD4+ T cells from blood. The cell subset or site label corresponds to: true naive CD4+ T cells. The chain is encoded by TRBV6-5 joined to TRBJ1-2, and perhaps TRBD1 as D gene, on 5 matching bases. The nucleotide sequence reads as follows: TGTGCCAGCAGCCAAGACAGTAACTATGGCTACACCTTC. Its translation reads: CASSQDSNYGYTF.